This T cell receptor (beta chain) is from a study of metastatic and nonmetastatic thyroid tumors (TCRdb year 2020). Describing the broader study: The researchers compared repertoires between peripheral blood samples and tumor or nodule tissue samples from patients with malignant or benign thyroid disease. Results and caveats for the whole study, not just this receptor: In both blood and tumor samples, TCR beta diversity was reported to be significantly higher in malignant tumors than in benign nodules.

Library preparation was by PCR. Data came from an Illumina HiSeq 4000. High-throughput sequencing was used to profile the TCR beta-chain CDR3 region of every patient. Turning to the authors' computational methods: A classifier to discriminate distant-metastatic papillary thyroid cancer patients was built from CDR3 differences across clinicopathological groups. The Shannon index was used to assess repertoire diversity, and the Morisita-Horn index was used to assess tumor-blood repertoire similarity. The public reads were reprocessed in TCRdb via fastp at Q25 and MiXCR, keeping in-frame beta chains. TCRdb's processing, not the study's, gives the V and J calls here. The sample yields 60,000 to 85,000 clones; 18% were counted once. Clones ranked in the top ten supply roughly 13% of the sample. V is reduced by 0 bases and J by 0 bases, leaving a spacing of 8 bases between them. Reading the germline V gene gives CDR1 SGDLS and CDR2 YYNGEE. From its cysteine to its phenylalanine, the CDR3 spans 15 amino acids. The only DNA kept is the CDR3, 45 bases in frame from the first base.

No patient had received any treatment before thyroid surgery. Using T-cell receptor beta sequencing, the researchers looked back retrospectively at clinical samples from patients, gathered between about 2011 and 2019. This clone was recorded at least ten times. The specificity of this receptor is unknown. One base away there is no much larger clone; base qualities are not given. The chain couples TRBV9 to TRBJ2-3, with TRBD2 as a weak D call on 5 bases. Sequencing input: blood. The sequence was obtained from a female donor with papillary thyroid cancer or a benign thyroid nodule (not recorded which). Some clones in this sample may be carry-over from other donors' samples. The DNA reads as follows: TGTGCCAGCAGCGTAGCTAGCCAGAGCACAGATACGCAGTATTTT. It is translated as CASSVASQSTDTQYF. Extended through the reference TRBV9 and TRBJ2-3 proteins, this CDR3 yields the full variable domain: DSGVTQTPKHLITATGQRVTLRCSPRSGDLSVYWYQQSLDQGLQFLIQYYNGEERAKGNILERFSAQQFPDLHSELNLSSLELGDSALYFCASSVASQSTDTQYFGPGTRLTVL.